These T cell receptor beta chains were read from a single sample in a study of a mutant IDH1 vaccine in newly diagnosed glioma. The table came from immunoSEQ multiplex PCR; TCRdb's copy has only in-frame clones and leaves some out. The data contain tens of thousands of clones, about 74% of them singletons. Sequencing used PBMCs, obtained from a glioma patient treated with radiotherapy, temozolomide or both. The receptors stem from a middle-aged woman with glioma. The CDR3 runs from the conserved cysteine through the conserved F or W. A D gene is named only where the DNA matches it firmly. Part of the rows lack a size; the others show once, few, many or a class for expanded clones.

j_call: TRBJ1-2
v_call: TRBV5-5
clone_size: NA
d_call: NA
cdr3_aa: CASSRERDTLNYGYTF
cdr3_nt: TGTGCCAGCAGCCGAGAACGGGACACCCTTAACTATGGCTACACCTTC

j_call: TRBJ1-1
v_call: TRBV16
clone_size: NA
d_call: NA
cdr3_aa: CASSQPGSGEGAFF
cdr3_nt: TGTGCCAGCAGCCAACCCGGATCTGGAGAGGGAGCTTTCTTT

j_call: TRBJ1-1
v_call: TRBV5-1
clone_size: medium-sized
d_call: NA
cdr3_aa: CASSFGDNSLREAFF
cdr3_nt: TGCGCCAGCAGCTTTGGTGATAACAGTTTAAGGGAAGCTTTCTTT

j_call: TRBJ1-3
v_call: TRBV19
clone_size: NA
d_call: TRBD1
cdr3_aa: CASSLLGQGASGNTIYF
cdr3_nt: TGTGCCAGTAGCCTGTTAGGACAGGGGGCTTCGGGAAACACCATATATTTT

j_call: TRBJ2-5
v_call: TRBV30
clone_size: NA
d_call: NA
cdr3_aa: CAWSVRLGRQETQYF
cdr3_nt: TGTGCCTGGAGTGTACGTCTAGGCCGCCAAGAGACCCAGTACTTC

j_call: TRBJ1-2
v_call: TRBV7-9
clone_size: few
d_call: NA
cdr3_aa: CASSLTANYGYTF
cdr3_nt: TGTGCCAGCAGCTTGACAGCTAACTATGGCTACACCTTC

j_call: TRBJ1-2
v_call: TRBV2
clone_size: NA
d_call: NA
cdr3_aa: CASSKGVLGGYTF
cdr3_nt: TGTGCCAGCAGTAAGGGGGTCTTGGGCGGCTACACCTTC

j_call: TRBJ2-1
v_call: TRBV27
clone_size: NA
d_call: TRBD2
cdr3_aa: CASRFGEGYNEQFF
cdr3_nt: TGTGCCAGCAGATTCGGGGAGGGCTACAATGAGCAGTTCTTC

j_call: TRBJ2-2
v_call: TRBV2
clone_size: NA
d_call: TRBD2
cdr3_aa: CAQRAGGATGELFF
cdr3_nt: TGTGCCCAGCGGGCGGGGGGGGCAACCGGGGAGCTGTTTTTT

j_call: TRBJ2-1
v_call: TRBV7-8
clone_size: NA
d_call: NA
cdr3_aa: CASSLTVLGYEQFF
cdr3_nt: TGTGCCAGCAGCTTAACGGTTCTGGGTTATGAGCAGTTCTTC

j_call: TRBJ2-3
v_call: TRBV30
clone_size: once
d_call: NA
cdr3_aa: CAWQGISTDTQYF
cdr3_nt: TGTGCCTGGCAGGGGATTAGCACAGATACGCAGTATTTT

j_call: TRBJ2-1
v_call: TRBV5-4
clone_size: once
d_call: NA
cdr3_aa: CASSINTGPYNEQFF
cdr3_nt: TGTGCCAGCAGCATAAACACAGGCCCCTACAATGAGCAGTTCTTC

j_call: TRBJ1-1
v_call: TRBV4-1
clone_size: NA
d_call: TRBD1
cdr3_aa: CASSQADREAFF
cdr3_nt: TGCGCCAGCAGCCAAGCGGACAGGGAAGCTTTCTTT

j_call: TRBJ2-7
v_call: TRBV7-6
clone_size: few
d_call: NA
cdr3_aa: CASSFGPSSYEQYF
cdr3_nt: TGTGCCAGCAGCTTTGGCCCATCCTCCTACGAGCAGTACTTC

j_call: TRBJ1-4
v_call: TRBV5-1
clone_size: NA
d_call: TRBD1
cdr3_aa: CASSLAGTGTNEKLFF
cdr3_nt: TGCGCCAGCAGCTTGGCGGGGACAGGAACTAATGAAAAACTGTTTTTT

j_call: TRBJ2-7
v_call: TRBV5-8
clone_size: NA
d_call: TRBD2
cdr3_aa: CASSLLAGVPYEQYF
cdr3_nt: TGTGCCAGCAGCTTACTAGCGGGGGTACCCTACGAGCAGTACTTC

j_call: TRBJ2-3
v_call: TRBV5-1
clone_size: NA
d_call: NA
cdr3_aa: CASSLEQGPQYF
cdr3_nt: TGCGCCAGCAGCTTGGAGCAGGGGCCGCAGTATTTT

j_call: TRBJ2-7
v_call: TRBV5-4
clone_size: NA
d_call: TRBD2
cdr3_aa: CASSVGTSGGQSYEQYF
cdr3_nt: TGTGCCAGCAGCGTAGGGACTAGCGGGGGGCAGAGTTACGAGCAGTACTTC

j_call: TRBJ2-1
v_call: TRBV10-1
clone_size: NA
d_call: NA
cdr3_aa: CASQDGGSSYNEQFF
cdr3_nt: TGCGCCAGCCAGGACGGAGGAAGCTCCTACAATGAGCAGTTCTTC

j_call: TRBJ2-7
v_call: TRBV27
clone_size: NA
d_call: TRBD1
cdr3_aa: CASGTGSDEQYF
cdr3_nt: TGTGCCAGCGGGACAGGGTCCGACGAGCAGTACTTC

j_call: TRBJ2-7
v_call: TRBV4-1
clone_size: NA
d_call: TRBD1
cdr3_aa: CASSQAPGGHEQYF
cdr3_nt: TGCGCCAGCAGCCAAGCCCCAGGGGGCCACGAGCAGTACTTC

j_call: TRBJ1-6
v_call: TRBV25-1
clone_size: NA
d_call: NA
cdr3_aa: CATSDLYNSPLHF
cdr3_nt: TGTGCCACCAGTGACCTATATAATTCACCCCTCCACTTT

j_call: TRBJ2-5
v_call: TRBV2
clone_size: NA
d_call: NA
cdr3_aa: CASSDRGAYQETQYF
cdr3_nt: TGTGCCAGCAGTGACCGGGGGGCTTACCAAGAGACCCAGTACTTC

j_call: TRBJ1-4
v_call: TRBV14
clone_size: NA
d_call: NA
cdr3_aa: CASSQDFPATNEKLFF
cdr3_nt: TGTGCCAGCAGCCAAGATTTTCCAGCAACTAATGAAAAACTGTTTTTT

j_call: TRBJ2-1
v_call: TRBV5-4
clone_size: NA
d_call: NA
cdr3_aa: CASSLAGALTYNEQFF
cdr3_nt: TGTGCCAGCAGCTTGGCAGGGGCGCTTACCTACAATGAGCAGTTCTTC

j_call: TRBJ1-6
v_call: TRBV6-5
clone_size: NA
d_call: NA
cdr3_aa: CASSSRTRVDSPLHF
cdr3_nt: TGTGCCAGCAGTTCCAGGACCCGGGTTGATTCACCCCTCCACTTT

j_call: TRBJ2-5
v_call: TRBV5-4
clone_size: NA
d_call: NA
cdr3_aa: CASSWGQGGRETQYF
cdr3_nt: TGTGCCAGCAGCTGGGGACAGGGCGGGAGGGAGACCCAGTACTTC

j_call: TRBJ1-2
v_call: TRBV15
clone_size: NA
d_call: NA
cdr3_aa: CATSRDELQGVIYGYTF
cdr3_nt: TGTGCCACCAGCAGAGATGAGTTGCAGGGAGTGATCTATGGCTACACCTTC

j_call: TRBJ2-2
v_call: TRBV5-1
clone_size: NA
d_call: TRBD2
cdr3_aa: CASSLASGDTGELFF
cdr3_nt: TGCGCCAGCAGCTTGGCTAGCGGGGACACCGGGGAGCTGTTTTTT

j_call: TRBJ2-3
v_call: TRBV10-1
clone_size: NA
d_call: NA
cdr3_aa: CASSEGWADTQYF
cdr3_nt: TGCGCCAGCAGTGAGGGATGGGCAGATACGCAGTATTTT

j_call: TRBJ2-4
v_call: TRBV2
clone_size: few
d_call: NA
cdr3_aa: CASSVSSDIQYF
cdr3_nt: TGTGCCAGCAGTGTGTCCTCGGACATTCAGTACTTC

j_call: TRBJ2-7
v_call: TRBV29-1
clone_size: NA
d_call: NA
cdr3_aa: CSVLGGSGYYEQYF
cdr3_nt: TGCAGCGTTCTCGGGGGTTCAGGCTACTACGAGCAGTACTTC

j_call: TRBJ2-7
v_call: TRBV5-4
clone_size: NA
d_call: NA
cdr3_aa: CASSPGGSSLSYEQYF
cdr3_nt: TGTGCCAGCAGCCCGGGGGGCTCGAGCCTTTCCTACGAGCAGTACTTC

j_call: TRBJ2-7
v_call: TRBV5-1
clone_size: NA
d_call: NA
cdr3_aa: CASSLAGTLTRVDEQYF
cdr3_nt: TGCGCCAGCAGCTTGGCTGGGACCTTGACTAGGGTCGACGAGCAGTACTTC

j_call: TRBJ1-1
v_call: TRBV7-9
clone_size: NA
d_call: NA
cdr3_aa: CASRPENTEAFF
cdr3_nt: TGTGCCAGCAGACCGGAGAACACTGAAGCTTTCTTT

j_call: TRBJ1-6
v_call: TRBV7-2
clone_size: NA
d_call: TRBD1
cdr3_aa: CASSTGQLNSPLHF
cdr3_nt: TGTGCCAGCAGCACGGGACAGCTAAATTCACCCCTCCACTTT

j_call: TRBJ1-1
v_call: TRBV10-3
clone_size: NA
d_call: NA
cdr3_aa: CATLGLNTEAFF
cdr3_nt: TGTGCCACTCTGGGCCTGAACACTGAAGCTTTCTTT

j_call: TRBJ2-7
v_call: TRBV5-4
clone_size: NA
d_call: TRBD2
cdr3_aa: CASAAGGSYEQYF
cdr3_nt: TGTGCCAGCGCGGCGGGGGGTTCCTACGAGCAGTACTTC

j_call: TRBJ1-2
v_call: TRBV29-1
clone_size: NA
d_call: NA
cdr3_aa: CSARPLIQGPGHGYTF
cdr3_nt: TGCAGCGCTCGCCCTCTCATTCAGGGGCCAGGGCATGGCTACACCTTC

j_call: TRBJ1-1
v_call: TRBV30
clone_size: NA
d_call: NA
cdr3_aa: CAWKGEMNTEAFF
cdr3_nt: TGTGCCTGGAAGGGGGAGATGAACACTGAAGCTTTCTTT

j_call: TRBJ1-4
v_call: TRBV30
clone_size: medium-sized
d_call: NA
cdr3_aa: CAWSPTGAENEKLFF
cdr3_nt: TGTGCCTGGAGTCCGACCGGGGCGGAGAATGAAAAACTGTTTTTT

j_call: TRBJ1-2
v_call: TRBV4-2
clone_size: NA
d_call: TRBD1
cdr3_aa: CASSQQVQGYGYTF
cdr3_nt: TGTGCCAGCAGCCAACAGGTACAGGGGTATGGCTACACCTTC

j_call: TRBJ2-3
v_call: TRBV5-1
clone_size: once
d_call: TRBD2
cdr3_aa: CASSFLAGRPDTQYF
cdr3_nt: TGCGCCAGCAGCTTCCTAGCGGGGAGGCCAGATACGCAGTATTTT

j_call: TRBJ2-7
v_call: TRBV10-2
clone_size: NA
d_call: NA
cdr3_aa: CASSDPAVSYEQYF
cdr3_nt: TGCGCCAGCAGTGACCCGGCCGTTTCCTACGAGCAGTACTTC